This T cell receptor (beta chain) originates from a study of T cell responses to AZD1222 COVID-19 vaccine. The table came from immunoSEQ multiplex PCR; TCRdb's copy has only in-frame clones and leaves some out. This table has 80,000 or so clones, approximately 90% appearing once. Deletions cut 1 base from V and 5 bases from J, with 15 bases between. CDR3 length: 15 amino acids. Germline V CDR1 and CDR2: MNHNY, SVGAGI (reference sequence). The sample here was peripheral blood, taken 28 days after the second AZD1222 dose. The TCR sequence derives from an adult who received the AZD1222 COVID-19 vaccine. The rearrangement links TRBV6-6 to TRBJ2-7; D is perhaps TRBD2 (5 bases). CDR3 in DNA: TGTGCCAGCAGTTACTTAGGTCTAGCAGGCGACGAGCAGTACTTC. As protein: CASSYLGLAGDEQYF.